The 26 T cell receptor beta chains below were found in one sample sequenced in a study of cytomegalovirus exposure and HLA in healthy donors. PCR involved 60 Vbeta and 13 Jbeta primers. Assay: immunoSEQ multiplex PCR; the TCRdb copy retains only in-frame clones and omits some. The sample yields approximately 120,000 clones, about four fifths seen once. What was sequenced was PBMCs. The receptors shown here come from a woman aged 25 to 39 in good health and CMV-seronegative.

The rearrangement uses TRBV27 and TRBJ2-7; D not resolved. This CDR3 has 14 residues. Germline V gives CDR1 MNHEY, CDR2 SMNVEV (reference sequence). Between the trimmed V and J ends, which lost 3 bases and 2 bases, there was a span of 11 bases. The CDR3 loop reads CASSLTLSAYEQYF. As DNA, the CDR3 is TGTGCCAGCAGTTTGACACTGTCAGCCTACGAGCAGTACTTC.

The chain carries TRBV4-1 and TRBJ2-7, with 8 nucleotides matching TRBD2. The ends lost 4 bases at V and 4 bases at J; junction bases unmatched: 9. Germline assignment: CDR1 MGHRA and CDR2 YSYEKL. The CDR3 length is 15 residues. The CDR3 DNA reads TGCGCCAGCAGCCTCGGCGGGACTAGTGTATACGAGCAGTACTTC. It encodes CASSLGGTSVYEQYF.

This rearrangement joins TRBV5-1 to TRBJ2-1; TRBD2 aligns across 13 bases. The junction had 2 bases not matched to a gene; V was cut back by 2 bases and J by 0 bases. The CDR3 sequence is 17 residues long. Germline lookup yields CDR1 SGHRS and CDR2 YFSETQ. The CDR3 here is CASSFWTSGSSYNEQFF. DNA of the CDR3: TGCGCCAGCAGCTTTTGGACTAGCGGGAGCTCCTACAATGAGCAGTTCTTC. The full variable domain, in which reference TRBV5-1 and TRBJ2-1 provide the parts outside the CDR3, is KAGVTQTPRYLIKTRGQQVTLSCSPISGHRSVSWYQQTPGQGLQFLFEYFSETQRNKGNFPGRFSGRQFSNSRSEMNVSTLELGDSALYLCASSFWTSGSSYNEQFFGPGTRLTVL.

The chain uses TRBV5-1 and TRBJ2-5; 9 bases agree with TRBD2. The junction had 8 bases not matched to a gene; V was cut back by 0 bases and J by 5 bases. The CDR3 is 16 residues long. Germline V gene sequence: CDR1 SGHRS, CDR2 YFSETQ. Here the CDR3 reads CASSLGGTSFVETQYF. Here the CDR3 DNA reads TGCGCCAGCAGCTTGGGTGGGACTAGCTTTGTGGAGACCCAGTACTTC.

The rearrangement links TRBV11-2 to TRBJ2-1, with 8 bases identical to TRBD2. The CDR3 loop spans 16 amino acids. CDR1 and CDR2 (germline): SGHAT, FQNNGV. V lost 4 bases and J lost 4; bases outside the gene matches: 9. CDR3 loop: CASSSAGGGKYNEQFF. The CDR3 coding sequence is TGTGCCAGCAGCTCCGCGGGAGGCGGGAAATACAATGAGCAGTTCTTC.

The rearrangement links TRBV5-6 to TRBJ1-2, with D tentatively TRBD1 (6 bases). CDR1 is SGHDT, CDR2 YYEEEE, per germline. V was cut by 4 bases and J by 4 bases, with 11 bases left in between. The CDR3 has 13 residues. The CDR3 loop is CASSQRTAYGYTF. CDR3 DNA sequence: TGTGCCAGCAGCCAAAGGACAGCCTATGGCTACACCTTC.

The chain is built from TRBV29-1 and TRBJ2-1, with 13 bases fitting TRBD2. V shed 6 bases, J shed 10 bases, and the junction held 9 bases outside the gene matches. CDR3 size: 14 residues. CDR1 and CDR2 (germline): SQVTM, ANQGSEA. CDR3 in amino acids: CSVGGLAGMQEQFF. The DNA of the CDR3 is TGCAGCGTGGGGGGACTAGCGGGAATGCAGGAGCAGTTCTTC.

The chain links TRBV18 to TRBJ2-3, with 14 bases matching TRBD2. CDR3 size: 17 residues. The trim removed 6 bases at V and 2 bases at J, leaving 7 bases unmatched. Germline V CDR1 and CDR2: KGHSH, LQKENI. CDR3 nucleotide sequence: TGTGCCAGCTCTAAGGGACTAGCGGGAGCCGACACAGATACGCAGTATTTT. This sequence encodes CASSKGLAGADTDTQYF.

J is TRBJ2-3 and V is TRBV29-1; no definite D call. The CDR3 has 11 amino acids. The V and J ends lost 6 bases and 4 bases respectively, with 8 bases between them. Germline CDR1 and CDR2: SQVTM and ANQGSEA. The CDR3 DNA sequence: TGCAGCGTCCACTCACCAGATACGCAGTATTTT. This sequence encodes CSVHSPDTQYF.

The chain recombines TRBV5-1 with TRBJ1-2; 7 nucleotides line up with TRBD1. This CDR3 region has 13 residues. The ends lost 1 base at V and 5 bases at J; junction bases unmatched: 2. The germline gives CDR1 SGHRS, CDR2 YFSETQ. The chain's CDR3 is CASSLQGEYGYTF. The CDR3 DNA reads as TGCGCCAGCAGCTTGCAGGGGGAATATGGCTACACCTTC.

V usage is TRBV2 and J usage is TRBJ2-5; 9 bases align to TRBD1. V was clipped by 10 bases and J by 5 bases; unmatched bases: 8. In germline, CDR1 is SNHLY, CDR2 FYNNEI. There are 13 residues in the CDR3. The chain's CDR3 is CATYSGTGETQYF. DNA of the CDR3: TGTGCCACCTACTCCGGGACAGGGGAGACCCAGTACTTC.

The chain employs TRBV7-2 and TRBJ1-1; 10 positions agree with TRBD1. The germline CDR1 and CDR2 sequences are SGHTA and FQGNSA. The CDR3 covers 15 residues. V shed 5 bases and J 4 bases; nucleotides not matched to a gene: 7. CDR3 in amino acids: CASSLTWDRGTEAFF. The CDR3, as DNA: TGTGCCAGCAGCCTAACCTGGGACAGGGGCACTGAAGCTTTCTTT.

The chain employs TRBV5-4 and TRBJ2-5; 11 nucleotides match TRBD2. After removal of 0 bases from V and 6 bases from J, the junction contained 4 bases not matched to a gene. CDR3 length: 15 amino acids. Germline-derived CDR1 and CDR2 are SGHNT and YYREEE (reference sequence). DNA for the CDR3: TGTGCCAGCAGCTTGGGACTAGCGGGAATGCAGACCCAGTACTTC. Residues: CASSLGLAGMQTQYF.

The CDR3 protein is CASRSGTTNTGELFF. CDR3 nucleotide sequence: TGTGCCAGCAGGTCCGGGACTACCAACACCGGGGAGCTGTTTTTT. The rearrangement uses TRBV5-4 and TRBJ2-2; 7 bases agree with TRBD2. The CDR3 totals 15 residues. CDR1 and CDR2 (germline): SGHNT, YYREEE (reference sequence). With V trimmed by 5 bases and J by 2 bases, 6 bases remained unmatched.

This chain links TRBV5-5 with TRBJ2-7, with D possibly TRBD2 on 7 matching bases. V lost 4 bases, J lost 1 base, and 15 bases lay in between. This CDR3 region has 15 residues. The germline V gene encodes CDR1 SGHKS and CDR2 YYEKEE (reference sequence). CDR3 bases: TGTGCCAGCAGCCGGGGGCGGGAGCTTTCCTACGAGCAGTACTTC. It yields the protein CASSRGRELSYEQYF.

The sample holds one count of this clone. The chain employs TRBV6-4 and TRBJ2-2; TRBD1 aligns across 10 bases. Germline CDR1 reads MRHNA; CDR2 reads SNTAGT. Germline trimming cut 10 bases from V and 3 bases from J; bases unmatched to any gene: 2. CDR3 length: 13 residues. As DNA, the CDR3 is TGTGCCACCGGGACAGGGGACACCGGGGAGCTGTTTTTT. Its translation is CATGTGDTGELFF.

This clone was seen a few times. The CDR3 protein is CASSRQTVKNEKLFF. The DNA for the CDR3 is TGTGCCAGCAGCAGACAGACAGTGAAAAATGAAAAACTGTTTTTT. This chain uses TRBV5-8 with TRBJ1-4, with D maybe TRBD1 (5 bases). Germline values: CDR1 SGHTS, CDR2 YDEGEE. The CDR3 sequence is 15 residues long. Trimming removed 4 bases from V and 5 bases from J, with 15 bases in between.

This rearrangement joins TRBV19 to TRBJ1-4; D ambiguous. The CDR3 is 17 amino acids. Trimming pared 3 bases from V and 0 bases from J, leaving 14 bases between. Germline V gives CDR1 LNHDA, CDR2 SQIVND (reference sequence). The CDR3 DNA is TGTGCCAGTAGTATGCGCGGGTCAGCTGCAACTAATGAAAAACTGTTTTTT. The encoded protein is CASSMRGSAATNEKLFF. Full variable domain (missing parts from reference TRBV19 and TRBJ1-4): DGGITQSPKYLFRKEGQNVTLSCEQNLNHDAMYWYRQDPGQGLRLIYYSQIVNDFQKGDIAEGYSVSREKKESFPLTVTSAQKNPTAFYLCASSMRGSAATNEKLFFGSGTQLSVL.

This chain uses TRBV5-1 with TRBJ2-3, with 9 bases that match TRBD1. The CDR3 runs to 16 residues. Germline V gene sequence: CDR1 SGHRS, CDR2 YFSETQ. Trimming cost V 4 bases and J 2 bases; bases outside gene matches: 8. CDR3 region: CASSTPTGGITDTQYF. The DNA for the CDR3 is TGCGCCAGCAGCACGCCGACAGGGGGTATCACAGATACGCAGTATTTT.

This clone was seen a single time. This rearrangement joins TRBV28 to TRBJ1-2; a possible D gene is TRBD1 (6 bases). Germline V gives CDR1 MDHEN, CDR2 SYDVKM. This CDR3 is built from 15 residues. The V end lost 6 bases, the J end lost 4 bases, and 18 bases lay between the germline ends. CDR3 coding DNA: TGTGCCAGCAGCCGAATTACAGGGAATCGCTATGGCTACACCTTC. It codes for CASSRITGNRYGYTF.

V and J are TRBV19 and TRBJ2-7; tentative D call: TRBD2 (6 bases). Trimming removed 3 bases from V and 7 bases from J, with 22 bases in between. The CDR3 sequence is 16 residues long. Per germline, CDR1 LNHDA and CDR2 SQIVND (reference sequence). Here the CDR3 DNA reads TGTGCCAGTAGTATCGGGGGACGGCTTGGGGTCGCGGAGCAGTACTTC. Translating it yields CASSIGGRLGVAEQYF.

This clone was seen only a few times. This chain connects TRBV11-3 to TRBJ2-7; 8 nucleotides match TRBD2. This CDR3 is 14 amino acids long. Germline V gene data show CDR1 as SGHNT and CDR2 as YENEEA. The trim removed 3 bases at V and 3 bases at J, leaving 4 bases unmatched. CDR3: CASSLLAGGYEQYF. DNA for the CDR3: TGTGCCAGCAGCTTGCTAGCGGGCGGCTACGAGCAGTACTTC.

This clone was picked up a small number of times. The chain couples TRBV29-1 to TRBJ2-7; 10 bases are shared with TRBD1. The CDR3 covers 14 residues. Germline lookup yields CDR1 SQVTM and CDR2 ANQGSEA. Trimming at V came to 2 bases and at J to 3 bases, leaving 4 bases not matched to a gene. CDR3: CSVEYRDRGYEQYF. In DNA form, the CDR3 reads TGCAGCGTTGAATACCGGGACAGGGGCTACGAGCAGTACTTC.

This chain connects TRBV6-1 to TRBJ1-4, with 10 positions matching TRBD1. Germline CDR1 is MNHNS and CDR2 is SASEGT. This CDR3 spans 15 amino acids. Trimming at V came to 5 bases and at J to 7 bases, leaving 7 bases not matched to a gene. The CDR3 DNA sequence: TGTGCCAGCAGTCCCCGGACAGGGGGGGGTGAAAAACTGTTTTTT. As protein: CASSPRTGGGEKLFF.

The CDR3 DNA reads TGTGCCAGCAGCTCCCCCTGGGCAGAACCCTACGAGCAGTACTTC. It yields the protein CASSSPWAEPYEQYF. J is TRBJ2-7 and V is TRBV7-6; D gene uncertain. The CDR3 spans 15 residues. V was shortened by 4 bases and J by 2 bases, with 15 bases between the two germline ends. CDR1 and CDR2 (germline): SGHVS, FNYEAQ.

V is TRBV11-2 and J is TRBJ1-2; tentative D call: TRBD1 (6 bases). Trimming removed 6 bases from V and 7 bases from J, with 15 bases in between. The CDR3 extends over 13 amino acids. CDR1 is SGHAT and CDR2 is FQNNGV in the germline V gene. CDR3: CASSPDRNSGYTF. The CDR3 DNA sequence: TGTGCCAGCAGTCCGGACAGAAACAGTGGCTACACCTTC.